This T cell receptor beta chain was identified in a study of beta chain features in type 1 diabetes. For the study at large: Summed over all samples, the examined sorted cells came to 90 million to 120 million.

Germline V gene sequence: CDR1 MNHEY, CDR2 SVGAGI. Between the trimmed V and J ends, which lost 7 bases and 5 bases, there was a span of 8 bases. The CDR3 is 12 amino acids. Sorted populations all exceeded 95% purity. Sequenced material consisted of expressed TCRB transcripts (all of the isolated RNA was reverse transcribed). Libraries were prepared by immunoSEQ multiplex PCR; TCRdb keeps only in-frame clonotypes and omits some of them. This table holds about 150,000 clones, over 9% found once. Points on this clone: The antigen is not known.

Study-level results: PCR might favor shorter templates, equally in patients and controls. Type 1 diabetes patients had moderately but significantly shorter TCRB CDR3s in all four CD4+ subsets.

The material sequenced was central memory CD4+ T cells from blood. This clonotype was sampled from a man aged 30 to 39 with type 1 diabetes. The genes are TRBV6-5 and TRBJ2-2; possibly TRBD2 for D (5 bases). The CDR3 sequence is CASTRGTGELFF. DNA of the CDR3: TGTGCCAGCACGAGAGGGACCGGGGAGCTGTTTTTT.